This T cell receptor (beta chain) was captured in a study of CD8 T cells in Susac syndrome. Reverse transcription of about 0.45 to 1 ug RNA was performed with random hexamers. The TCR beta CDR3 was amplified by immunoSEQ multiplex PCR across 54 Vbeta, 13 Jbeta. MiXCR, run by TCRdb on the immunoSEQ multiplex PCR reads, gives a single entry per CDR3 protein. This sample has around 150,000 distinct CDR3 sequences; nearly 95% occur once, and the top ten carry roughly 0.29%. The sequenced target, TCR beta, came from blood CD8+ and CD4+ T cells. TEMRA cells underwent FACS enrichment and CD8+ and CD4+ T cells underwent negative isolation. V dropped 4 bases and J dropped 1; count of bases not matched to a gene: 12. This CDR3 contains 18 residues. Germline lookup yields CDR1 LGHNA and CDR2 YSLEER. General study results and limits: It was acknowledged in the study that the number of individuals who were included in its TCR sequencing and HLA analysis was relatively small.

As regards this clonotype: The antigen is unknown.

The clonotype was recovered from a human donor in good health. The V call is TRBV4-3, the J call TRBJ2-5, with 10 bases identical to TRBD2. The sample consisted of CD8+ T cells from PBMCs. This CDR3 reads CASSRSSGSSPFQETQYF. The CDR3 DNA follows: TGCGCCAGCAGCCGGTCTAGCGGGAGCTCTCCATTCCAAGAGACCCAGTACTTC.